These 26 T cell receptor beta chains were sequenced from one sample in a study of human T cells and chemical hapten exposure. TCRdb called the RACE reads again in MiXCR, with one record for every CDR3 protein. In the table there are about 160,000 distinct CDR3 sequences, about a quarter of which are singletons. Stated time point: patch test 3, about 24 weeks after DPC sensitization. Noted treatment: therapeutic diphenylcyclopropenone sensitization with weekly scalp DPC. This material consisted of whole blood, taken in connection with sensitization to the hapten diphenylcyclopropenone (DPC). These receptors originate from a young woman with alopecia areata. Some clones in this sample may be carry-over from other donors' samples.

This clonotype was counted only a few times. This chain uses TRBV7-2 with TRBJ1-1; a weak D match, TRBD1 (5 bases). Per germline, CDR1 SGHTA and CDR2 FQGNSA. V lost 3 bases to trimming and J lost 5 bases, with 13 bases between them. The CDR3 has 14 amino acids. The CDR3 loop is CASSFQPGQTEAFF. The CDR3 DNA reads TGTGCCAGCAGCTTCCAGCCGGGGCAGACTGAAGCTTTCTTT.

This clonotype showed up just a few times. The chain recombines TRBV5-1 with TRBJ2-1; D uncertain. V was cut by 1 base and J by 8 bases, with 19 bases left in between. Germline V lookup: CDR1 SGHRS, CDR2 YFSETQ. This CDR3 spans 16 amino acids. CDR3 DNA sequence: TGCGCCAGCAGCTTGAATAGGTATCCAAACGGCGATGAGCAGTTCTTC. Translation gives CASSLNRYPNGDEQFF.

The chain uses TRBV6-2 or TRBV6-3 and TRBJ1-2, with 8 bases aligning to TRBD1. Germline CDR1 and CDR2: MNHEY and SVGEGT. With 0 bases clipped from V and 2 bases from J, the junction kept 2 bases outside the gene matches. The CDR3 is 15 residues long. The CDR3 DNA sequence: TGTGCCAGCAGTTACTCGGACAGGGTGAACTATGGCTACACCTTC. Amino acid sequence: CASSYSDRVNYGYTF.

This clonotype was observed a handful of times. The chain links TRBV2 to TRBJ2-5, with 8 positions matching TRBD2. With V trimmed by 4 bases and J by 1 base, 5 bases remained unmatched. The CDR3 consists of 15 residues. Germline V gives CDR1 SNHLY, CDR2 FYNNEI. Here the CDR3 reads CASSVERGTQETQYF. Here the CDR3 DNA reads TGTGCCAGCAGTGTGGAGCGGGGGACCCAAGAGACCCAGTACTTC.

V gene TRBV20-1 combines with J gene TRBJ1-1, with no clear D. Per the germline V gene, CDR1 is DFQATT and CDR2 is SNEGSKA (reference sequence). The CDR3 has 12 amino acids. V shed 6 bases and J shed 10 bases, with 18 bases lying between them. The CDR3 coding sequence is TGCAGTGCCCCGGATCAGGCTCTACGAGCTTTCTTT. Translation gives CSAPDQALRAFF.

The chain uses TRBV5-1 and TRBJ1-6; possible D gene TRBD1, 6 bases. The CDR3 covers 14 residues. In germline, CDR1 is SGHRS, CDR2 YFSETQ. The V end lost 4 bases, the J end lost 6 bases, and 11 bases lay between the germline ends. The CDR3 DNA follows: TGCGCCAGCAGCCAACAGGGTAGTAATTCACCCCTCCACTTT. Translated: CASSQQGSNSPLHF.

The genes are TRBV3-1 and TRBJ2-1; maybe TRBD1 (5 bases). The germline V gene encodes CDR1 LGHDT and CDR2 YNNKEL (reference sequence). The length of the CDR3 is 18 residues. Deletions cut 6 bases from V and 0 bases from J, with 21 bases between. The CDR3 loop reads CASSHSTLTASSYNEQFF. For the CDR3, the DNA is TGTGCCAGCAGTCATTCTACTCTGACAGCGAGCTCCTACAATGAGCAGTTCTTC.

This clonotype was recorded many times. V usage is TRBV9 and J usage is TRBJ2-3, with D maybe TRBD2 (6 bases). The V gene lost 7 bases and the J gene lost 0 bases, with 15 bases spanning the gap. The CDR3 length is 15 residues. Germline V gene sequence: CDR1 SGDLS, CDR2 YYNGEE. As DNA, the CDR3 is TGTGCCAGCGGGGGGAACGGGGCTAGCACAGATACGCAGTATTTT. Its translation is CASGGNGASTDTQYF.

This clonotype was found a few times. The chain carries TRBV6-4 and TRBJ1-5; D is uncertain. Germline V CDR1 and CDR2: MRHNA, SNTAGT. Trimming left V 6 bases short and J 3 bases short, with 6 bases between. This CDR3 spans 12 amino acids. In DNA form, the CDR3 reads TGTGCCAGCAGGGGCCTCAATCAGCCCCAGCATTTT. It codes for CASRGLNQPQHF.

DNA for the CDR3: TGCGCCAGCAGCCAGAAGTGGGGACACACTGAAGCTTTCTTT. Translating gives CASSQKWGHTEAFF. This chain connects TRBV5-1 to TRBJ1-1; tentative D call: TRBD1 (5 bases). Germline V gene lookup returns CDR1 SGHRS and CDR2 YFSETQ. The CDR3 spans 14 residues. V was clipped by 4 bases and J by 3 bases, with 13 bases between them. Supplemented by reference TRBV5-1 and TRBJ1-1, the full variable domain reads KAGVTQTPRYLIKTRGQQVTLSCSPISGHRSVSWYQQTPGQGLQFLFEYFSETQRNKGNFPGRFSGRQFSNSRSEMNVSTLELGDSALYLCASSQKWGHTEAFFGQGTRLTVV.

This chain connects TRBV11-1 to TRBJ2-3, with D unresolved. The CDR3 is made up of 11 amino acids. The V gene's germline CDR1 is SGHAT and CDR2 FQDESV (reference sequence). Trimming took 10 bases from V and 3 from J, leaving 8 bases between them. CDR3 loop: CAIRETDTQYF. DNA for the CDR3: TGTGCCATCCGAGAAACAGATACGCAGTATTTT.

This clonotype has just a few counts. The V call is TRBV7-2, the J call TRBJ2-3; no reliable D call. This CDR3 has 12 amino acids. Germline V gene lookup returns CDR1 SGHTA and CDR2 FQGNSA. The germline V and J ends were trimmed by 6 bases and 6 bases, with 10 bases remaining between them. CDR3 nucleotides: TGTGCCAGCAGGTCCATCGCGGATACGCAGTATTTT. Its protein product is CASRSIADTQYF.

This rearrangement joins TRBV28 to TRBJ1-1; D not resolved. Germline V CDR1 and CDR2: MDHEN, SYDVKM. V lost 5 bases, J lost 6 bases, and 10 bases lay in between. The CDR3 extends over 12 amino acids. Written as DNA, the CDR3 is TGTGCCAGCAGTCTCCGTTTATCTGAAGCTTTCTTT. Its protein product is CASSLRLSEAFF.

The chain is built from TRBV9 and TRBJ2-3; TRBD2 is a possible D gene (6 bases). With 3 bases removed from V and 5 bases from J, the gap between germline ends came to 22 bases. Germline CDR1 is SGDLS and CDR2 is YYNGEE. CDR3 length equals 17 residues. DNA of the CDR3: TGTGCCAGCAGCGAAAACCGGCTGACGGGAGAAAGAGATACGCAGTATTTT. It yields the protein CASSENRLTGERDTQYF.

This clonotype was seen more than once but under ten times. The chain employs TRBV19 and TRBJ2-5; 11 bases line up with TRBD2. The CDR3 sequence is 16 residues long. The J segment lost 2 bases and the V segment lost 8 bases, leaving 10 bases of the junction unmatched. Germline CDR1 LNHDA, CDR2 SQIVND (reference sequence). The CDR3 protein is CASAFWGTSGQETQYF. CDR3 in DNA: TGTGCCAGTGCCTTTTGGGGGACTAGCGGACAAGAGACCCAGTACTTC.

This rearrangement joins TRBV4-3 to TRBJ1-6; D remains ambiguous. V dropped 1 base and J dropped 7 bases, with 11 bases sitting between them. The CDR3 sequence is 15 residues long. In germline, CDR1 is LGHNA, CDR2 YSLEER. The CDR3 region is CASSQGRATNSPLHF. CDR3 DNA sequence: TGCGCCAGCAGCCAAGGGCGGGCCACGAATTCACCCCTCCACTTT.

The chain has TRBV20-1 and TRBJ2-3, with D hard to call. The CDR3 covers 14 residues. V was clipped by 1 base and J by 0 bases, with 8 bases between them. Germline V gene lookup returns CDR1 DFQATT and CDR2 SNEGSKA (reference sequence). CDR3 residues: CSARGPTSTDTQYF. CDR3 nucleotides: TGCAGTGCTAGAGGACCGACTAGCACAGATACGCAGTATTTT.

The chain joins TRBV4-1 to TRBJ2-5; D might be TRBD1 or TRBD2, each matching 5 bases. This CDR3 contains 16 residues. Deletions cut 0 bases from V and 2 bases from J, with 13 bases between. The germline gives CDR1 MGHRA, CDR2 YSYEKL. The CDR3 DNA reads TGCGCCAGCAGCCAAGAGGGGACCCGCGAACAAGAGACCCAGTACTTC. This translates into CASSQEGTREQETQYF.

The CDR3 coding sequence is TGTGCCAGCAGCAGAATAACCGAGCCCTATGGCTACACCTTC. Its protein product is CASSRITEPYGYTF. The chain employs TRBV12-3 or TRBV12-4 and TRBJ1-2; D is unresolved. The CDR3 totals 14 residues. V shed 6 bases and J shed 4 bases, with 15 bases lying between them.

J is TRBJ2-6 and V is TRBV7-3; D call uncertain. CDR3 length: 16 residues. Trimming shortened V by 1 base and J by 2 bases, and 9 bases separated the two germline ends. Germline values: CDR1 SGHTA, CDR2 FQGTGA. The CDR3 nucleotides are TGTGCCAGCAGCTTAATGGTAGGGCCTGGGGCCAACGTCCTGACTTTC. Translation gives CASSLMVGPGANVLTF.

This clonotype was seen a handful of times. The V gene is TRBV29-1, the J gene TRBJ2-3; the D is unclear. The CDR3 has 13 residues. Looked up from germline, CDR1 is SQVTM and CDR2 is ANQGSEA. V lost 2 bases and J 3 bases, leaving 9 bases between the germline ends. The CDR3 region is CSVETPRTDTQYF. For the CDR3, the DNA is TGCAGCGTTGAAACCCCACGGACAGATACGCAGTATTTT.

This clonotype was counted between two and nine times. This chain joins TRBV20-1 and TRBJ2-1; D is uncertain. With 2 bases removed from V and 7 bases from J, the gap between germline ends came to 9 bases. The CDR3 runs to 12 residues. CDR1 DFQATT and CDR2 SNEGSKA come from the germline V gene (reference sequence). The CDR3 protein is CSARLVSNEQFF. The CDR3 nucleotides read TGCAGTGCTAGACTAGTGTCGAATGAGCAGTTCTTC.

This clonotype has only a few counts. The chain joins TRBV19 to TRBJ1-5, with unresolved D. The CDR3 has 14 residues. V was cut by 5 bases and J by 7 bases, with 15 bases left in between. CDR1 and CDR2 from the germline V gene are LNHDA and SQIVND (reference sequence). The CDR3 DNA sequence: TGTGCCAGTAGTTTAGCCCCCGGAGGACAGCCCCAGCATTTT. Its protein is CASSLAPGGQPQHF. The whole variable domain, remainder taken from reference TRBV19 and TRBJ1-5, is DGGITQSPKYLFRKEGQNVTLSCEQNLNHDAMYWYRQDPGQGLRLIYYSQIVNDFQKGDIAEGYSVSREKKESFPLTVTSAQKNPTAFYLCASSLAPGGQPQHFGDGTRLSIL.

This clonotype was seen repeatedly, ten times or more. The DNA of the CDR3 is TGTGCCAGCAGCCAGTACGGGAGCGGGACAGGTCGGACTCAGCAGTACTTC. Translated: CASSQYGSGTGRTQQYF. V is TRBV7-2 and J is TRBJ2-7; tentatively, D is TRBD1 (8 bases). This CDR3 contains 17 residues. Germline V gene sequence: CDR1 SGHTA, CDR2 FQGNSA. V was cut by 5 bases and J by 8 bases, with 28 bases left in between.

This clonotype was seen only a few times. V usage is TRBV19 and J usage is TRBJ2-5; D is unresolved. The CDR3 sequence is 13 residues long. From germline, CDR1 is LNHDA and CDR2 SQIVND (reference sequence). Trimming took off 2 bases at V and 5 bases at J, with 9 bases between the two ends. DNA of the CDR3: TGTGCCAGTAGTATATGGGGTTTGGAGACCCAGTACTTC. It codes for CASSIWGLETQYF.

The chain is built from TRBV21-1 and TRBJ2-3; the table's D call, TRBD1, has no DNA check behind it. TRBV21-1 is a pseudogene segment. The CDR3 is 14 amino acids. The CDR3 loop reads CASTLDPLEDTQYF. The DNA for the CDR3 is TGTGCCAGCACCCTGGACCCCCTGGAGGATACGCAGTATTTT.